This TCR beta chain was sequenced during a study of OX40 agonist ivuxolimab in advanced cancers. For the wider study: Ivuxolimab was a fully human IgG2 agonistic monoclonal antibody targeting the costimulatory receptor OX40 (CD134). Intravenous ivuxolimab was administered to patients every 2 weeks at six dose levels: 0.01, 0.1, 0.3, 1.5, 3 and 10 mg/kg. Among the roughly 50 dose-escalation patients, approximately 20 had hepatocellular carcinoma, about 15 melanoma, 9 renal cell carcinoma and 9 head and neck cancer. A male proportion of almost 85% and a mean age of 60 years, ranging from 23 to 79, were recorded for the dose-escalation cohort. Patients were allowed to have had prior anti-PD-1, anti-PD-L1 or anti-CTLA-4 therapy, and 40% to 45% of the dose-escalation patients had previously received checkpoint inhibitors. Partial responses occurred in three dose-escalation patients, of whom one had hepatocellular carcinoma and two had cutaneous melanoma. The purpose of peripheral TCRbeta sequencing was to test whether ivuxolimab changed TCR sequence diversity and led to clonal T-cell expansion. The paper covers the monotherapy dose-escalation part of the phase I ivuxolimab trial, which included N of about 50 patients. The investigation overall reported the following: After ivuxolimab, more expanded clones were found on average in CD8+ T cells than in CD4+ T cells. The antigen specificity of the clonally expanded peripheral T cells was not determined. Low levels of normalized T-cell clonal expansion were also seen in some nonresponding patients. At doses of 0.1 to 3.0 mg/kg, clonal expansion of both CD4+ and CD8+ T cells in blood was seen between baseline and week 6. In partial responders in the 0.1-3.0 mg/kg groups, normalized peripheral clonal expansion was found to be among the lowest, especially among CD8+ T cells.

Measured from the cysteine to the phenylalanine, the CDR3 is 15 residues long. Of the read, only the CDR3 DNA is kept; its 45 bases are in frame from base 1. For sequencing of the TCRbeta CDR3 region, genomic DNA was extracted from the sorted cells. The immunoSEQ Assay was used to sequence the TCRbeta CDR3 regions. As stored in TCRdb, this immuneACCESS dataset retains in-frame rearrangements with V and J assigned. A fraction of the clones does not appear; measured against another copy, unresolved V genes explain less than half of the discrepancy, and the remainder lacks a known reason. This sample has over 45,000 clones in its table, and 84% of those were observed once. The ten largest clones take up over 0.55% of the sample. On this clone itself: The clone's antigen remains unknown. The sample holds no much larger clone one base away, and base qualities are not on file.

Patients with a history of autoimmune disease or receiving systemic immunosuppression were excluded from the trial. Peripheral blood for TCR sequencing was drawn from every dose cohort at baseline, at cycle 4 day 1 and at cycle 7 day 1. The samples were drawn from a first-in-human, open-label, multicenter phase I dose-escalation trial of ivuxolimab. Adults with locally advanced or metastatic melanoma, renal cell, hepatocellular, or head and neck squamous cell carcinoma were enrolled in the trial. Before TCR sequencing, CD4+ and CD8+ T cells were separately sorted from peripheral blood. The sample here was CD4+ or CD8+ T cells sorted from blood, taken in a trial of the OX40 agonist ivuxolimab. The sequence links TRBV1 to TRBJ1-1; the DNA was not compared with TRBD1, the D call given in the table. TRBV1 is a pseudogene segment. The receptor's source is an adult with an advanced solid tumor such as melanoma, head and neck, liver or kidney cancer. The CDR3 region has the sequence CTSSLQEQGCTEAFF. The nucleotides read TGCACCAGCAGCCTCCAGGAACAGGGCTGCACTGAAGCTTTCTTT.